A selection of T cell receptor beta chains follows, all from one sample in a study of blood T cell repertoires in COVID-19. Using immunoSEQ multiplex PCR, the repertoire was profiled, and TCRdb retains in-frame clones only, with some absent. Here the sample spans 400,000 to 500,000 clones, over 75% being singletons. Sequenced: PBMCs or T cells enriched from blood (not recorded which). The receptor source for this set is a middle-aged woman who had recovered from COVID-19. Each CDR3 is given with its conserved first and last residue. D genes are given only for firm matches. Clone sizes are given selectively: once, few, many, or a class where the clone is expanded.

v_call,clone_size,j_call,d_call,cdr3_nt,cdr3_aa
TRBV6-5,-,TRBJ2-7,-,TGTGCCAGCAGTCCGCGGGCGGGCTACGAGCAGTACTTC,CASSPRAGYEQYF
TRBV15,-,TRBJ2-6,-,TGTGCCACCAGTCAGGGGTCTGGGGCCAACGTCCTGACTTTC,CATSQGSGANVLTF
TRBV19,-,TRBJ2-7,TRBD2,TGTGCCAGTAGTAAAAGCGGGAGGCTCGAGCAGTACTTC,CASSKSGRLEQYF
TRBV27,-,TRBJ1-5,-,TGTGCCAGCAGTTTAATGGCAGGGGAGAATCAGCCCCAGCATTTT,CASSLMAGENQPQHF
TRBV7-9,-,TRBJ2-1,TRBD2,TGTGCCAGCAGCCCACACCTGACTAGCGGGAAGCAGTTCTTC,CASSPHLTSGKQFF
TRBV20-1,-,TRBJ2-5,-,TGCAGTGCTAGTGCCCCGAGCGGGCTGGAGACCCAGTACTTC,CSASAPSGLETQYF
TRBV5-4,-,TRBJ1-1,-,TGTGCCAGCAGCTTCGCGGGGTATAGCACTGAAGCTTTCTTT,CASSFAGYSTEAFF
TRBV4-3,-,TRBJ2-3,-,TGCGCCAGCAGCCAAGATCTCGTCGTGGGACACACAGATACGCAGTATTTT,CASSQDLVVGHTDTQYF
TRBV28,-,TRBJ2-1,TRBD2,TGTGCCAGCACAAGCGGGAGCTCCTACAATGAGCAGTTCTTC,CASTSGSSYNEQFF
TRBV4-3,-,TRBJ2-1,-,TGCGCCAGCAGCCAAGATATTGTGACGGGACTTCAAGACTACAATGAGCAGTTCTTC,CASSQDIVTGLQDYNEQFF
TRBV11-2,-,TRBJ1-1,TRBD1,TGTGCCAGCAGCCCGACAGGGGGACTTGAAGCTTTCTTT,CASSPTGGLEAFF
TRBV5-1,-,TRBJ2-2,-,TGCGCCAGCAGCTTGATTCCGACCGGGGAGCTGTTTTTT,CASSLIPTGELFF
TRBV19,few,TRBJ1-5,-,TGTGCCAGTAGTATCGGGGGTCAGCCCCAGCATTTT,CASSIGGQPQHF
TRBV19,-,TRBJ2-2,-,TGTGCCAGTAGTATATCGGTATCTGGGCGCTTCGGGGAGCTGTTTTTT,CASSISVSGRFGELFF
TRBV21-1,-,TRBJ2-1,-,TGTGCCAGCAGCAAAGGGGGTGAGGGAGGGAATAACTACTACAATGAGCAGTTCTTC,CASSKGGEGGNNYYNEQFF
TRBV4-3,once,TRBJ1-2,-,TGCGCCAGCAGCCAAGGGCAGGCGAGCTATGGCTACACCTTC,CASSQGQASYGYTF
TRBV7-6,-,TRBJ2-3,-,TGTGCCAGCAGCTCCGTCCCCACAGATACGCAGTATTTT,CASSSVPTDTQYF
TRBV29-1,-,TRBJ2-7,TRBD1,TGCAGCATTCGGGACAGACCCTCAAAGTACAAATACGAGCAGTACTTC,CSIRDRPSKYKYEQYF
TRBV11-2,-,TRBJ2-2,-,TGTGCCAGCAGCTCATCAGGGGGGTCGGTCACCGGGGAGCTGTTTTTT,CASSSSGGSVTGELFF
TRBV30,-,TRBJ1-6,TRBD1,TGTGCCTGGAGACTCGGGACAGGTAGTTTTGCCCTCCACTTT,CAWRLGTGSFALHF
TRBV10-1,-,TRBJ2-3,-,TGCGCCAGCAGTACAGGGATGGCCACAGATACGCAGTATTTT,CASSTGMATDTQYF
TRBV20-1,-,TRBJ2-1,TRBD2,TGCAGTGCTAGTGAGGGGACTAGCGGCCGGGGTAGCCAGTTCTTC,CSASEGTSGRGSQFF
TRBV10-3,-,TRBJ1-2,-,TGTGCCATCAGTGAGTCGGGGAGTGGGTATGGCTACACCTTC,CAISESGSGYGYTF
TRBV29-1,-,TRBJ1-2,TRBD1,TGCAGCGCCACCCCAGGGGGGACCAACTATGGCTACACCTTC,CSATPGGTNYGYTF
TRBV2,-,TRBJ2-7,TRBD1,TGTGCCAGCAGACGACAGGGATTATACGAGCAGTACTTC,CASRRQGLYEQYF
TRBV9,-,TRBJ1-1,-,TGTGCCAGCAGCGTAGGTACAGTGAACACTGAAGCTTTCTTT,CASSVGTVNTEAFF
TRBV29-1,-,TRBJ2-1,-,TGCAGCGTTGACCAGGGAAAGGATGAGCAGTTCTTC,CSVDQGKDEQFF
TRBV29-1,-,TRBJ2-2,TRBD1,TGCAGCGTTCAGGGGGCTCTGAGGACCGGGGAGCTGTTTTTT,CSVQGALRTGELFF
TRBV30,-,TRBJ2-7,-,TGTGCCTATGCTTCAGTCTACGAGCAGTACTTC,CAYASVYEQYF
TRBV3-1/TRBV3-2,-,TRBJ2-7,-,TGTGCCAGCAGCACTGACTCATACTACGAGCAGTACTTC,CASSTDSYYEQYF
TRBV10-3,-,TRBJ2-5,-,TGTGCCATCAGTGAGTCTCGGACACAGCAAGAGACCCAGTACTTC,CAISESRTQQETQYF
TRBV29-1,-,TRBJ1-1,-,TGCAGCGTTGTAGTGGCGGGAAGGAACACTGAAGCTTTCTTT,CSVVVAGRNTEAFF
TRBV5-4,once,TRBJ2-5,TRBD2,TGTGCCAGCAGCCCGAGACTCGGGGGGTCGGGGACCCAAGAGACCCAGTACTTC,CASSPRLGGSGTQETQYF
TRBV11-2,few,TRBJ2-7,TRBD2,TGTGCCAGCAGCTTAGGGGCTAGCGGCTACGAGCAGTACTTC,CASSLGASGYEQYF
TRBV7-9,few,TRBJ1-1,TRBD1,TGTGCCACCCGACAGGGGTCCATGAACACTGAAGCTTTCTTT,CATRQGSMNTEAFF
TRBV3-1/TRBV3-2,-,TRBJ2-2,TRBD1,TGTGCCAGCAGCCAAGCGGGACAGGGACCGAACACCGGGGAGCTGTTTTTT,CASSQAGQGPNTGELFF
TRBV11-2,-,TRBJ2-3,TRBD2,TGTGCCAGCAGCTTAGATCGTGATAGCGGGAGCACAGATACGCAGTATTTT,CASSLDRDSGSTDTQYF
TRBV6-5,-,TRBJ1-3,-,TGTGCCAGCAGGGACAGTCGCTCTGGAAACACCATATATTTT,CASRDSRSGNTIYF
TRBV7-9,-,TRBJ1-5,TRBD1,TGTGCCAGCAGCTATGGGACAGGTGAAGAGCCCCAGCATTTT,CASSYGTGEEPQHF
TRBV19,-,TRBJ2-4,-,TGTGCCAGTAGTATTTCAGGGGCCAAAAACATTCAGTACTTC,CASSISGAKNIQYF
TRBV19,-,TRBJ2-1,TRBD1,TGTGCCAGTAGTATAGTGGGACAGGGATACAATGAGCAGTTCTTC,CASSIVGQGYNEQFF
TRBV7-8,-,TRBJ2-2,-,TGTGCCAGCAGCTTACCCCGGGGCAGGGGAAACACCGGGGAGCTGTTTTTT,CASSLPRGRGNTGELFF